Listed below are T cell receptor beta chains from one sample, sequenced in a study of blood T cell repertoires in COVID-19. TCRdb's copy holds only in-frame clones and misses some; the assay was immunoSEQ multiplex PCR. The sample shows 100,000 to 150,000 clones, roughly 72% of them seen only once. Sequencing used peripheral blood. The receptors were gathered from a man between 60 and 75 years old with acute or convalescent COVID-19. The CDR3 runs from the conserved cysteine through the conserved F or W. Fields, in order: J gene, D gene, V gene, clone size, CDR3 DNA, CDR3 protein. The D gene is left open where the match is weak. Only some rows state a clone size, as once, few, many or a class for expanded clones.

>TRBJ2-7|NA|TRBV19|NA
TGTGCCAGTAGTATAGAAGGGGGAAGAGGCTACGAGCAGTACTTC
CASSIEGGRGYEQYF
>TRBJ2-3|NA|TRBV5-1|NA
TGCGCCAGCAGCACGGGACTTACCACAGATACGCAGTATTTT
CASSTGLTTDTQYF
>TRBJ1-1|NA|TRBV2|NA
TGTGCCAGCAGTTCCCAGGGACTAGCGAACACTGAAGCTTTCTTT
CASSSQGLANTEAFF
>TRBJ1-1|NA|TRBV5-1|NA
TGCGCCAGCAGCTTGGATTGGCTGAACACTGAAGCTTTCTTT
CASSLDWLNTEAFF
>TRBJ2-7|NA|TRBV5-5|once
TGTGCCAGCAGCTTGAGGGTCCGGCAGGGATACGAGCAGTACTTC
CASSLRVRQGYEQYF
>TRBJ1-6|TRBD1|TRBV12-5|NA
TGTGCTAGTGGCCAAAAAACAGGGGGATCGTCTTATTTACCCCTCCACTTT
CASGQKTGGSSYLPLHF
>TRBJ1-5|NA|TRBV3-1/TRBV3-2|NA
TGTGCCAGCAAAAAGGGGGGGGCGAATAATCAGCCCCAGCATTTT
CASKKGGANNQPQHF
>TRBJ2-2|NA|TRBV4-1|NA
TGCGCCAGCAGCCGGACAGGGAGGGTCGTCGGGGAGCTGTTTTTT
CASSRTGRVVGELFF
>TRBJ1-4|NA|TRBV5-6|NA
TGTGCCAGCAGCTTTCTCCAGACTAATGAAAAACTGTTTTTT
CASSFLQTNEKLFF
>TRBJ2-7|TRBD2|TRBV11-2|NA
TGTGCCAGCAGCTCGGCGGGAGACCCCTCCTACGAGCAGTACTTC
CASSSAGDPSYEQYF
>TRBJ2-1|TRBD2|TRBV19|NA
TGTGCCAGTAGAACCGGGACTAGCTTAAACAATGAGCAGTTCTTC
CASRTGTSLNNEQFF
>TRBJ1-2|NA|TRBV19|NA
TGTGCCAGTCGGGACTTCGCCTTAGCTAACTATGGCTACACCTTC
CASRDFALANYGYTF
>TRBJ1-5|NA|TRBV19|NA
TGTGCCAGTAGCCCGTTACGGACAGAATCGGATCAGCCCCAGCATTTT
CASSPLRTESDQPQHF
>TRBJ2-1|NA|TRBV23-1|NA
TGCGCCAGCAGTCAACAGGACTACAATGAGCAGTTCTTC
CASSQQDYNEQFF
>TRBJ2-3|TRBD2|TRBV9|few
TGTGCCAGCAGCGTTAGGGCAGCGGGGGCCACAGATACGCAGTATTTT
CASSVRAAGATDTQYF
>TRBJ2-4|TRBD2|TRBV5-1|once
TGCGCCAGCAGCCCTCCTACTAGCGGGGGGGCCAAGGGTAACATTCAGTACTTC
CASSPPTSGGAKGNIQYF
>TRBJ2-1|NA|TRBV30|NA
TGTGCCTGGAGTACCCAACAGGGGAGGAATGAGCAGTTCTTC
CAWSTQQGRNEQFF
>TRBJ1-6|TRBD1|TRBV19|few
TGTGCCAGTAGCGGACAGGGGTCCTATAATTCACCCCTCCACTTT
CASSGQGSYNSPLHF
>TRBJ2-1|TRBD2|TRBV6-6|NA
TGTGCCAGCAATCGCGCCGGGAGGGTGGATGAGCAGTTCTTC
CASNRAGRVDEQFF
>TRBJ2-6|TRBD1|TRBV19|few
TGTGCCAGTAGTAGGGCGGGACAGGGACAAAGTGGGGCCAACGTCCTGACTTTC
CASSRAGQGQSGANVLTF
>TRBJ2-5|NA|TRBV12-3/TRBV12-4|NA
TGTGCCAGCAGGCGGGACAGAGAGACCCAGTACTTC
CASRRDRETQYF
>TRBJ2-7|TRBD1|TRBV13|NA
TGTGCCAGCAGTCATACCGGGACAGGGGTGACCGAGCAGTACTTC
CASSHTGTGVTEQYF
>TRBJ2-3|TRBD1|TRBV19|NA
TGTGCCAGTAATAGTCACGGGACAGGCGCTAGCACAGATACGCAGTATTTT
CASNSHGTGASTDTQYF
>TRBJ2-3|TRBD2|TRBV3-1/TRBV3-2|few
TGTGCCAGCAGCCAAGAACGGACTAGTAAGGGCGCAGATACGCAGTATTTT
CASSQERTSKGADTQYF
>TRBJ1-1|NA|TRBV7-3|NA
TGTGCCAGCAGCTCCCAACGGTCTGGCAGGTTGAACACTGAAGCTTTCTTT
CASSSQRSGRLNTEAFF
>TRBJ2-1|TRBD2|TRBV27|NA
TGTGCCAGCAGTTTAAGAGCGGGAGGGCCAGGTAATGAGCAGTTCTTC
CASSLRAGGPGNEQFF
>TRBJ2-2|TRBD2|TRBV5-6|once
TGTGCCAGCAGCTTGTCCAGCGGGAGTCGTACCGGGGAGCTGTTTTTT
CASSLSSGSRTGELFF
>TRBJ2-3|TRBD2|TRBV30|NA
TGTGCCTGGAGTGCAAGCGGGATACGCACAGATACGCAGTATTTT
CAWSASGIRTDTQYF
>TRBJ2-3|TRBD1|TRBV24-1|few
TGTGCCACCAGTGTCCGGGACAGTAGCACAGATACGCAGTATTTT
CATSVRDSSTDTQYF
>TRBJ2-6|NA|TRBV10-2|few
TGCGCCAGCGTTGGAGATTTCTCTGGGGCCAACGTCCTGACTTTC
CASVGDFSGANVLTF
>TRBJ2-2|NA|TRBV7-2|NA
TGTGCCAGCAGCTTTCTTGACTTACCCACCGGGGAGCTGTTTTTT
CASSFLDLPTGELFF
>TRBJ2-1|TRBD1|TRBV25-1|NA
TGTGCCAGCAGTGGTAGGGGGCTATCCCTTTCGGAGCAGTTCTTC
CASSGRGLSLSEQFF
>TRBJ1-2|TRBD1|TRBV9|NA
TGTGCCAGCAGCGTGGACCAGGGGGCGCGTGGCTACACCTTC
CASSVDQGARGYTF
>TRBJ2-1|TRBD1|TRBV15|NA
TGTGCCACCAGCAGCCAACCGGGACAGATTTTCTACAATGAGCAGTTCTTC
CATSSQPGQIFYNEQFF
>TRBJ2-1|TRBD2|TRBV5-1|many
TGCGCCAGCAGCCTTAGCGGGGGGGCCTCCAATGAGCAGTTCTTC
CASSLSGGASNEQFF
>TRBJ1-5|NA|TRBV10-3|NA
TGTGCCATCAGTGTACAACAGTCCCATCAGCCCCAGCATTTT
CAISVQQSHQPQHF
>TRBJ1-2|TRBD1|TRBV5-1|few
TGCGCCAGCAGCTTGGGCAGGGGGAAAGTAGTCAACACCTTC
CASSLGRGKVVNTF
>TRBJ2-7|TRBD1|TRBV10-1|few
TGCGCCAGCAGTCCTCAGACAGGGGACGAGCAGTACTTC
CASSPQTGDEQYF
>TRBJ2-7|TRBD1|TRBV18|NA
TGTGCCAGCTCAACCTCCGGGACAGCCGACGAGCAGTACTTC
CASSTSGTADEQYF
>TRBJ2-1|TRBD2|TRBV5-4|NA
TGTGCCAGCAGCTTGGCCGGTCGGACTAGCGGGATAAATGAGCAGTTCTTC
CASSLAGRTSGINEQFF
>TRBJ1-1|NA|TRBV7-3|NA
TGTGCCAGCAGCCCCCAAGGAGGGCCGGCGGGGACTGAAGCTTTCTTT
CASSPQGGPAGTEAFF
>TRBJ2-3|NA|TRBV24-1|NA
TGTGCCACCAGTGATGCTGCAGTTGATACGCAGTATTTT
CATSDAAVDTQYF
>TRBJ1-2|NA|TRBV5-1|NA
TGCGCCAGCAGGGTAGAGACAGGAGCTTTCTATGGCTACACCTTC
CASRVETGAFYGYTF
>TRBJ1-5|NA|TRBV30|NA
TGTGCCTGGAGCGGGGGGAAATCACAGCCCCAGCATTTT
CAWSGGKSQPQHF
>TRBJ1-1|NA|TRBV6-6|NA
TGTGCCAGCAGTTACGGGGGGACCATGAACACTGAAGCTTTCTTT
CASSYGGTMNTEAFF
>TRBJ2-3|TRBD1|TRBV29-1|few
TGCAGCGCAGAACCCCAGGGGGCAGATACGCAGTATTTT
CSAEPQGADTQYF
>TRBJ1-2|TRBD1|TRBV16|NA
TGTGCCAGCAGCCAGTCCGGGACAGGGGTATCCGGCTACACCTTC
CASSQSGTGVSGYTF
>TRBJ1-6|NA|TRBV10-3|NA
TGTGCCATCAGTGAGGGCTCTTCACCCCTCCACTTT
CAISEGSSPLHF
>TRBJ2-3|TRBD2|TRBV20-1|NA
TGCAGTGCTAGTAAGCGGGATTTCACAGATACGCAGTATTTT
CSASKRDFTDTQYF
>TRBJ2-5|TRBD2|TRBV6-5|NA
TGTGCCAGCACCGACGGACTAGCGAGTAGGGAGACCCAGTACTTC
CASTDGLASRETQYF
>TRBJ2-3|TRBD2|TRBV4-2|few
TGTGCCAGCAGCCAAGGGGGTAGCGGGGCGACCGTAGATACGCAGTATTTT
CASSQGGSGATVDTQYF
>TRBJ1-2|TRBD1|TRBV6-2/TRBV6-3|NA
TGTGCCAGCAGTTCTCGTACAGGGGACCGAACGGGTGGCTACACCTTC
CASSSRTGDRTGGYTF
>TRBJ2-3|TRBD2|TRBV30|NA
TGTGCCTGGAGCGTGTGGGCGGGGGGTGGCACAGATACGCAGTATTTT
CAWSVWAGGGTDTQYF
>TRBJ2-2|NA|TRBV7-2|NA
TGTGCCAGCAGCTTATCCGCGATAAACACCGGGGAGCTGTTTTTT
CASSLSAINTGELFF
>TRBJ2-7|NA|TRBV7-6|NA
TGTGCCAGCAGCTTAAAGCAGGGGACCGAGCAGTACTTC
CASSLKQGTEQYF
>TRBJ2-5|NA|TRBV11-2|NA
TGTGCCAGCAGCTTAGATGGTACCGGCAGGGGAAAGACCCAGTACTTC
CASSLDGTGRGKTQYF
>TRBJ2-7|NA|TRBV6-5|NA
TGTGCCAGCACCCGCGGACTATCCTCCTACGAGCAGTACTTC
CASTRGLSSYEQYF
>TRBJ2-7|TRBD2|TRBV9|NA
TGTGCCAGCAGCGTACTGGGGGAGGGGTACTACGAGCAGTACTTC
CASSVLGEGYYEQYF
>TRBJ2-1|TRBD2|TRBV7-2|NA
TGTGCCAGCAGCTCTATCTGGGTCGCGGTAGCGGGAGCGGGGGAGCAGTTCTTC
CASSSIWVAVAGAGEQFF